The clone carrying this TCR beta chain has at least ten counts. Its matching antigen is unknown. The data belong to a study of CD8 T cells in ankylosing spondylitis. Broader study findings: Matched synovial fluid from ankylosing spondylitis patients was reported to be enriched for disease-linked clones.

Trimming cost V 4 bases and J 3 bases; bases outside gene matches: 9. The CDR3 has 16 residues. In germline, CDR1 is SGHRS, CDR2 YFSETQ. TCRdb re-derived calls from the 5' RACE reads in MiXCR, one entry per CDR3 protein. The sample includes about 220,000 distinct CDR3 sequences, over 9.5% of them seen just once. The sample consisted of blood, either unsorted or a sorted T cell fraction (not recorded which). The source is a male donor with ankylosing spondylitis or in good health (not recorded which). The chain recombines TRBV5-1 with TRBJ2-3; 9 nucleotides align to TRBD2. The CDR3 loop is CASSNLDLAGTDTQYF. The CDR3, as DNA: TGCGCCAGCAGCAATCTCGACCTAGCGGGGACAGATACGCAGTATTTT.